Each of the 22 T cell receptor beta chains below was sequenced from the same sample in a study of shared clonotypes between healthy human individuals. The data were produced by immunoSEQ multiplex PCR, yet TCRdb's version contains in-frame clones alone and is incomplete. In the table there are more than 450,000 clones, 79% of which are singletons. The sequenced sample consisted of PBMCs. All receptors come from a woman between 35 and 50 years old in good health. Some clones in this sample may be carry-over from other donors' samples.

The sample holds one count of this clone. This chain joins TRBV28 and TRBJ2-1; 10 bases match TRBD2. Looked up from germline, CDR1 is MDHEN and CDR2 is SYDVKM. The CDR3 spans 19 residues. J gave up 3 bases and V 2 bases, and 13 bases lay outside the gene matches. CDR3 loop: CASSLGPGSSGRFYNEQFF. CDR3 in DNA: TGTGCCAGCAGTTTAGGCCCAGGCAGTAGCGGGAGGTTCTACAATGAGCAGTTCTTC.

This chain uses TRBV10-1 with TRBJ2-7, with TRBD2 matching 15 bases. The CDR3 is 17 residues long. In germline, CDR1 is WNHNN, CDR2 SYGVQD (reference sequence). V was clipped by 10 bases and J by 7 bases; unmatched bases: 17. As DNA, the CDR3 is TGCGCCACCAACCGGACTAGCGGGAGGGTTAGGGTGAGGGAGCAGTACTTC. Translated, it gives CATNRTSGRVRVREQYF.

This clone was counted between two and nine times. This chain uses TRBV7-3 with TRBJ1-1, with 7 bases lining up with TRBD1. Germline assignment: CDR1 SGHTA and CDR2 FQGTGA. CDR3 length equals 14 residues. V lost 4 bases, J lost 7 bases, and 9 bases stayed unmatched. The CDR3 spells CASSSQPTGSEAFF. In DNA form, the CDR3 reads TGTGCCAGCAGCTCTCAGCCGACAGGGAGTGAAGCTTTCTTT.

The chain joins TRBV10-3 to TRBJ1-5, with D maybe TRBD1 (5 bases). The CDR3 extends over 13 amino acids. V was trimmed by 0 bases and J by 5 bases, leaving 5 bases between them. CDR1 is ENHRY and CDR2 is SYGVKD in the germline V gene. The CDR3 DNA is TGTGCCATCAGTGAGTCGGGGGATCAGCCCCAGCATTTT. It translates to CAISESGDQPQHF.

The rearrangement joins TRBV7-6 to TRBJ2-7, with TRBD2 as a possible D gene (6 bases). Trimming shortened V by 2 bases and J by 5 bases, and 16 bases separated the two germline ends. CDR1 and CDR2 (germline): SGHVS, FNYEAQ. The CDR3 is 15 residues long. The CDR3 loop is CASSLSPGAGNEQYF. The CDR3 bases are TGTGCCAGCAGCTTAAGCCCGGGAGCTGGGAACGAGCAGTACTTC.

The table lists this clone with a few counts. This chain links TRBV28 with TRBJ1-1; D unclear. The CDR3 has 13 residues. CDR1 is MDHEN, CDR2 SYDVKM, per germline. Trimming removed 8 bases at V and 3 bases at J, with 13 bases between. CDR3 protein: CASEMVGDTEAFF. The CDR3 bases are TGTGCCAGCGAGATGGTTGGGGACACTGAAGCTTTCTTT.

J is TRBJ2-7 and V is TRBV18; 7 positions agree with TRBD2. CDR1 and CDR2 (germline): KGHSH, LQKENI. This CDR3 region has 14 residues. The ends lost 4 bases at V and 2 bases at J; junction bases unmatched: 5. The CDR3 DNA is TGTGCCAGCTCACGGCTAGCGGAAACCTACGAGCAGTACTTC. It specifies CASSRLAETYEQYF.

V and J are TRBV18 and TRBJ1-4, with a weak D call TRBD1 (5 bases). Germline V gene sequence: CDR1 KGHSH, CDR2 LQKENI. The V end lost 5 bases, the J end lost 6 bases, and 7 bases lay between the germline ends. The CDR3 runs 12 residues. The CDR3 protein is CASSSRDEKLFF. The CDR3 nucleotides are TGTGCCAGCTCATCCAGGGATGAAAAACTGTTTTTT.

This clone was observed once. V gene TRBV19 combines with J gene TRBJ2-2, with D unclear. This CDR3 is built from 15 residues. V shed 2 bases and J shed 6 bases, with 13 bases lying between them. CDR1 is LNHDA and CDR2 is SQIVND in the germline V gene (reference sequence). CDR3 sequence: CASSIRAQMAGELFF. The CDR3 DNA is TGTGCCAGTAGTATACGGGCACAAATGGCCGGGGAGCTGTTTTTT.

The chain has TRBV9 and TRBJ2-5, with 8 bases lining up with TRBD2. J was trimmed by 5 bases and V by 3 bases; bases with no gene match: 15. CDR1 SGDLS and CDR2 YYNGEE come from the germline V gene. The CDR3 is made up of 17 amino acids. The CDR3 sequence is CASSERGGTRSQETQYF. Here the CDR3 DNA reads TGTGCCAGCAGCGAGAGGGGGGGGACTAGGTCTCAGGAGACCCAGTACTTC.

The rearrangement uses TRBV11-2 and TRBJ2-3; a possible D gene is TRBD1 (5 bases). CDR1 is SGHAT and CDR2 is FQNNGV in the germline V gene. V was trimmed by 4 bases and J by 0 bases, leaving 11 bases between them. The CDR3 has 15 amino acids. The CDR3 spells CASSSQGSSTDTQYF. The CDR3 coding sequence is TGTGCCAGCAGCTCGCAGGGATCTAGCACAGATACGCAGTATTTT.

The chain uses TRBV7-6 and TRBJ2-1; D is unresolved. CDR3 length: 13 amino acids. Germline-derived CDR1 and CDR2 are SGHVS and FNYEAQ. The V gene lost 10 bases and the J gene lost 6 bases, with 16 bases spanning the gap. Written as DNA, the CDR3 is TGTGCCACCCTGAGCTCGCGAAGCAATGAGCAGTTCTTC. It codes for CATLSSRSNEQFF. The full variable domain, rest sourced from reference TRBV7-6 and TRBJ2-1, is GAGVSQSPRYKVTKRGQDVALRCDPISGHVSLYWYRQALGQGPEFLTYFNYEAQQDKSGLPNDRFSAERPEGSISTLTIQRTEQRDSAMYRCATLSSRSNEQFFGPGTRLTVL.

The CDR3 spells CASSQELAKNIQYF. The CDR3 DNA reads TGTGCCAGCAGCCAAGAATTGGCCAAAAACATTCAGTACTTC. J is TRBJ2-4 and V is TRBV4-2; unclear D gene. The CDR3 has 14 amino acids. V was clipped by 0 bases and J by 1 base, with 4 bases between them. The germline V gene encodes CDR1 LGHNA and CDR2 YNFKEQ.

The rearrangement joins TRBV30 to TRBJ2-6; TRBD1 or TRBD2 may be the D gene (5 bases each). Trimming took 0 bases from V and 2 from J, leaving 5 bases between them. CDR1 is GTSNPN and CDR2 is SVGIG in the germline V gene (reference sequence). There are 14 residues in the CDR3. CDR3 sequence reads: CAWSVGAGANVLTF. The CDR3 DNA sequence: TGTGCCTGGAGTGTGGGGGCTGGGGCCAACGTCCTGACTTTC.

This sequence joins TRBV28 and TRBJ1-1; the match to TRBD1 covers 8 bases. CDR1 MDHEN and CDR2 SYDVKM come from the germline V gene. The trim removed 8 bases at V and 11 bases at J, leaving 4 bases unmatched. The CDR3 loop spans 10 amino acids. The CDR3 DNA reads as TGTGCCAGCGGTGACAGGGGTGCTTTCTTT. Translating gives CASGDRGAFF.

This clone came up once. The V gene is TRBV7-2, the J gene TRBJ2-2, with D possibly TRBD2 on 6 matching bases. Trimming removed 3 bases at V and 2 bases at J, with 10 bases between. CDR3 length: 15 amino acids. Germline V gene lookup returns CDR1 SGHTA and CDR2 FQGNSA. The CDR3 sequence is CASSLGTRNTGELFF. The CDR3 DNA follows: TGTGCCAGCAGCTTGGGGACTCGCAACACCGGGGAGCTGTTTTTT.

The genes are TRBV30 and TRBJ2-5; D may correspond to TRBD1 or TRBD2 (5 bases each). The CDR3 has 14 residues. CDR1 and CDR2 from the germline V gene are GTSNPN and SVGIG (reference sequence). V lost 5 bases and J 11 bases, leaving 24 bases between the germline ends. Here the CDR3 reads CAWPLRGPFWEQYF. In DNA form, the CDR3 reads TGTGCCTGGCCTCTTCGGGGCCCCTTCTGGGAGCAGTACTTC.

The chain joins TRBV9 to TRBJ2-3; possible D gene TRBD2, 6 bases. The CDR3 totals 14 residues. Germline lookup yields CDR1 SGDLS and CDR2 YYNGEE. V was cut by 9 bases and J by 2 bases, with 16 bases left in between. This CDR3 is CATSRAGNTDTQYF. Written as DNA, the CDR3 is TGTGCCACCTCTCGGGCGGGGAACACAGATACGCAGTATTTT.

The chain combines TRBV27 with TRBJ2-2; either TRBD1 or TRBD2 may fit D (6 bases each). V was cut by 1 base and J by 4 bases, with 16 bases left in between. This CDR3 has 17 amino acids. CDR1 and CDR2 (germline): MNHEY, SMNVEV (reference sequence). CDR3 sequence (DNA): TGTGCCAGCAGTTTATATATGGGGGGCGCCGGCACCGGGGAGCTGTTTTTT. This encodes CASSLYMGGAGTGELFF.

V usage is TRBV30 and J usage is TRBJ1-4; D is uncertain. The CDR3 is 14 residues long. CDR1 is GTSNPN and CDR2 is SVGIG in the germline V gene (reference sequence). Trimming removed 0 bases from V and 4 bases from J, with 9 bases in between. CDR3 sequence reads: CAWSVDGVNEKLFF. The CDR3 bases are TGTGCCTGGAGTGTAGATGGGGTTAATGAAAAACTGTTTTTT.

This chain connects TRBV7-2 to TRBJ2-5, with D perhaps TRBD1 (6 bases). V lost 0 bases to trimming and J lost 5 bases, with 13 bases between them. In germline, CDR1 is SGHTA, CDR2 FQGNSA. The CDR3 totals 15 residues. The CDR3 nucleotides read TGTGCCAGCAGCTTAGCACCAGGGGTTTCGGAGACCCAGTACTTC. As protein: CASSLAPGVSETQYF.

DNA for the CDR3: TGTGCCAGAATAGCGGGAGACCCATCCAGAGTGCAGTACTTC. Its protein product is CARIAGDPSRVQYF. This sequence joins TRBV4-2 and TRBJ2-7, with 9 bases that match TRBD2. Germline CDR1 reads LGHNA; CDR2 reads YNFKEQ. V shed 9 bases, J shed 9 bases, and the junction held 15 bases outside the gene matches. This CDR3 is built from 14 residues.